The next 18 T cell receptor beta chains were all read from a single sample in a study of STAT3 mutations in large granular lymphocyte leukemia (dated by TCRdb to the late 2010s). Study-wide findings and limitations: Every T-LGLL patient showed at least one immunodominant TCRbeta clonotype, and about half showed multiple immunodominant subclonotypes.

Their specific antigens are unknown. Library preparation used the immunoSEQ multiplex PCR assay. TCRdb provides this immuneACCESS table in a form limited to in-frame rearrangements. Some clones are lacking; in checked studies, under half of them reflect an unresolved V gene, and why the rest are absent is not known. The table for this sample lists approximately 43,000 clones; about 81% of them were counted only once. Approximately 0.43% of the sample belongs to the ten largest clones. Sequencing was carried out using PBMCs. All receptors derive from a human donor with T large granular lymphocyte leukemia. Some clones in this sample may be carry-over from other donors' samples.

In DNA, the CDR3 is TGTGCCAGCAGCCAAGATACCGGGACAGGGTTGAGAACAGATACGCAGTATTTT. Protein sequence: CASSQDTGTGLRTDTQYF. The chain employs TRBV14 and TRBJ2-3; 9 bases align to TRBD1. CDR3 length: 18 amino acids. In germline, CDR1 is SGHDN, CDR2 FVKESK. The V and J ends lost 0 bases and 3 bases, in that order; junction bases with no gene match: 10. Together with reference TRBV14 and TRBJ2-3, the CDR3 gives the full variable domain: EAGVTQFPSHSVIEKGQTVTLRCDPISGHDNLYWYRRVMGKEIKFLLHFVKESKQDESGMPNNRFLAERTGGTYSTLKVQPAELEDSGVYFCASSQDTGTGLRTDTQYFGPGTRLTVL.

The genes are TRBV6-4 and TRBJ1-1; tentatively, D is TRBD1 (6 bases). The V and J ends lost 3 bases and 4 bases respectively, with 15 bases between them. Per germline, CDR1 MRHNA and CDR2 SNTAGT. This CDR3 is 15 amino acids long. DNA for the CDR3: TGTGCCAGCAGTGAAGCGGGGGGCAGGACCACTGAAGCTTTCTTT. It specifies CASSEAGGRTTEAFF.

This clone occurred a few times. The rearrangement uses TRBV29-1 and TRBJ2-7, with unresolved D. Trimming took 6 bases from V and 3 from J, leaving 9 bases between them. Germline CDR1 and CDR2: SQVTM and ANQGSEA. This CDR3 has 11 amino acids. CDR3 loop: CSVRWGYEQYF. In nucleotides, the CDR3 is TGCAGCGTCCGGTGGGGCTACGAGCAGTACTTC.

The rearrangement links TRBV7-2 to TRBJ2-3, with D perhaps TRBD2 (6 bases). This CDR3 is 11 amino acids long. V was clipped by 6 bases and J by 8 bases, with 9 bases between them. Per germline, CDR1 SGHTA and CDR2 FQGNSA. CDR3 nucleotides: TGTGCCAGCAGTCGGGAGTTTACGCAGTATTTT. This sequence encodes CASSREFTQYF.

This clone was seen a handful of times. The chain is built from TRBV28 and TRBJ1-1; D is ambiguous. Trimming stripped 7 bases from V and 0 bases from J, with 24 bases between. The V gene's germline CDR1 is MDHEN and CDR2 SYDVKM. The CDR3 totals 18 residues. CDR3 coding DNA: TGTGCCAGCACCCTCGCCATGTCGGCAATTCCCATGAACACTGAAGCTTTCTTT. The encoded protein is CASTLAMSAIPMNTEAFF.

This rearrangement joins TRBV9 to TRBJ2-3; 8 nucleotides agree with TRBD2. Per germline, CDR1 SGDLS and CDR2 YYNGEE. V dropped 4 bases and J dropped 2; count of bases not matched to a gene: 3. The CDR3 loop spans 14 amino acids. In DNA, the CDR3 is TGTGCCAGCAGCCCGGGGGGGTCCACAGATACGCAGTATTTT. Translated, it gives CASSPGGSTDTQYF.

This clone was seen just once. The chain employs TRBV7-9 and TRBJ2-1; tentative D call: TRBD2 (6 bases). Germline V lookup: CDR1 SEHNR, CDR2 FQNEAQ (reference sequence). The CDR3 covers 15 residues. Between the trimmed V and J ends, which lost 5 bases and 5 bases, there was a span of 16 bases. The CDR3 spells CASSRLGTGDNEQFF. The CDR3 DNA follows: TGTGCCAGCAGCCGACTCGGGACGGGAGACAATGAGCAGTTCTTC. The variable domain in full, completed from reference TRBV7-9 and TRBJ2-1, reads DTGVSQNPRHKITKRGQNVTFRCDPISEHNRLYWYRQTLGQGPEFLTYFQNEAQLEKSRLLSDRFSAERPKGSFSTLEIQRTEQGDSAMYLCASSRLGTGDNEQFFGPGTRLTVL.

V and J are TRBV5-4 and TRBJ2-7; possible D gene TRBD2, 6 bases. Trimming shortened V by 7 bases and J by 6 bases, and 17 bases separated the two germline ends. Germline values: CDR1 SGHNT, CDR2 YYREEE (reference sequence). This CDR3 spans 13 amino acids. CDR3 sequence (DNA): TGTGCCAGCTCCGGCGGGACGTGGTTCGAGCAGTACTTC. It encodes CASSGGTWFEQYF.

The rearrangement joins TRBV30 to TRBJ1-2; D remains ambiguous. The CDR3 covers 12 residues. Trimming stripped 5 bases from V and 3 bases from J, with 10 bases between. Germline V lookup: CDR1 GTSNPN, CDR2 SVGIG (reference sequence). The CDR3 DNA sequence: TGTGCCTGGGGAACAGAGGACTATGGCTACACCTTC. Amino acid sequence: CAWGTEDYGYTF. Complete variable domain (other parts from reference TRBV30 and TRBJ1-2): SQTIHQWPATLVQPVGSPLSLECTVEGTSNPNLYWYRQAAGRGLQLLFYSVGIGQISSEVPQNLSASRPQDRQFILSSKKLLLSDSGFYLCAWGTEDYGYTFGSGTRLTVV.

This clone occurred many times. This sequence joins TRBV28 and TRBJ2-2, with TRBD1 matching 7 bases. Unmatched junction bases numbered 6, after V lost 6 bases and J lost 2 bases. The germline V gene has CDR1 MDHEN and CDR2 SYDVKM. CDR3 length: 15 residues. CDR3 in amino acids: CASSDTGDNTGELFF. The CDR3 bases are TGTGCCAGCAGCGATACAGGGGATAACACCGGGGAGCTGTTTTTT. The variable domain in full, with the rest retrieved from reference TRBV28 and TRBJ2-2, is DVKVTQSSRYLVKRTGEKVFLECVQDMDHENMFWYRQDPGLGLRLIYFSYDVKMKEKGDIPEGYSVSREKKERFSLILESASTNQTSMYLCASSDTGDNTGELFFGEGSRLTVL.

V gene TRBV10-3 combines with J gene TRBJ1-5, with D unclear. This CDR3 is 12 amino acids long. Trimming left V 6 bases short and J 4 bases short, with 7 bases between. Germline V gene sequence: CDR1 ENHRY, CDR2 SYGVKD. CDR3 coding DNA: TGTGCCATCAGGGAGGGTAATCAGCCCCAGCATTTT. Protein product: CAIREGNQPQHF.

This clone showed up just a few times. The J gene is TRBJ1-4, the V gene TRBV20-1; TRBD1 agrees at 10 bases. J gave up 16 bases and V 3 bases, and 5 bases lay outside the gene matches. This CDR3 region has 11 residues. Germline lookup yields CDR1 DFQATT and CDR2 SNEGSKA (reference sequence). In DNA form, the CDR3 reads TGCAGTGCTAGGGGGACAGGGGTAGAGTTTTTT. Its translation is CSARGTGVEFF.

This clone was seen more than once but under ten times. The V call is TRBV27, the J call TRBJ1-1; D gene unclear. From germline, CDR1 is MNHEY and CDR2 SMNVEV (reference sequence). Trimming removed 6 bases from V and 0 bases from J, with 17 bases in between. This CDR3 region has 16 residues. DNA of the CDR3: TGTGCCAGCAGGCATAACCGACGGAGTATGAACACTGAAGCTTTCTTT. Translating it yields CASRHNRRSMNTEAFF.

This CDR3 is CASWTGQGRYGYTF. The CDR3 region has the DNA TGTGCCAGCTGGACAGGGCAGGGACGATATGGCTACACCTTC. The V call is TRBV6-5, the J call TRBJ1-2; 8 bases are shared with TRBD1. The CDR3 runs to 14 residues. Germline V gene lookup returns CDR1 MNHEY and CDR2 SVGAGI. After removal of 8 bases from V and 5 bases from J, the junction contained 10 bases not matched to a gene.

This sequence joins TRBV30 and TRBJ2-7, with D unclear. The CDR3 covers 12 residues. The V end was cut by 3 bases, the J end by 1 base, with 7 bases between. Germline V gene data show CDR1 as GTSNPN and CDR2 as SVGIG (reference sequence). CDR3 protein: CAWRHGSYEQYF. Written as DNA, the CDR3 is TGTGCCTGGAGACACGGATCCTACGAGCAGTACTTC.

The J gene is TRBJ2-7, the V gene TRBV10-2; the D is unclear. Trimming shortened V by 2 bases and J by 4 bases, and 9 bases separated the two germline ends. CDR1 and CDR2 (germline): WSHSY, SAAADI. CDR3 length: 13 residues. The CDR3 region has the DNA TGCGCCAGCAGTGAGCGCCATAGATACGAGCAGTACGTC. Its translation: CASSERHRYEQYV.

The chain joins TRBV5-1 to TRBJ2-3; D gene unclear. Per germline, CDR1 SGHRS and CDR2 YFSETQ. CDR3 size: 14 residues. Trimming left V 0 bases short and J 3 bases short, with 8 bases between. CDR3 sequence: CASSLDLGTDTQYF. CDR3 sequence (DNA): TGCGCCAGCAGCTTGGATCTAGGGACAGATACGCAGTATTTT.

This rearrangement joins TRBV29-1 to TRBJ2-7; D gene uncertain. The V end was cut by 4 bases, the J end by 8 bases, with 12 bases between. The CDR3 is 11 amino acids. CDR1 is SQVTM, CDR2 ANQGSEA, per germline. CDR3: CSVGEGLQQYF. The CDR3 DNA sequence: TGCAGCGTTGGAGAAGGCTTGCAGCAGTACTTC.